One and the same sample provided the 15 T cell receptor beta chains below, sequenced in a study of cytomegalovirus exposure and HLA in healthy donors. The assay was immunoSEQ multiplex PCR, and TCRdb's table has in-frame clones only and misses some. The sample lists approximately 230,000 clones; more than 85% were seen once. Input material: PBMCs. The receptors originated from a man between 18 and 35 years old in good health and CMV-seropositive.

The chain links TRBV27 to TRBJ1-1, with a possible D match to TRBD1 (5 bases). CDR1 is MNHEY, CDR2 SMNVEV, per germline (reference sequence). The CDR3 runs 15 residues. Trimming left V 0 bases short and J 2 bases short, with 10 bases between. The CDR3 reads CASSLSGTTNTEAFF. CDR3 in DNA: TGTGCCAGCAGTTTATCGGGGACGACAAACACTGAAGCTTTCTTT.

This chain uses TRBV7-3 with TRBJ2-1; D perhaps matches TRBD2 (5 bases). V gave up 2 bases and J gave up 5 bases, with 7 bases separating them. Germline values: CDR1 SGHTA, CDR2 FQGTGA. This CDR3 is built from 13 residues. CDR3 sequence: CASSLAGNNEQFF. The CDR3 bases are TGTGCCAGCAGCTTAGCGGGCAACAATGAGCAGTTCTTC.

Worth noting for this clone: Mismatch with germline at one junction end may stem from a read error. The rearrangement uses TRBV5-1 and TRBJ2-3; the D is unclear. The CDR3 has 12 amino acids. Germline lookup yields CDR1 SGHRS and CDR2 YFSETQ. This CDR3 reads CASNLYDDTQYF. CDR3 DNA: TGCGCCAGCAACTTGTATGACGATACGCAGTATTTT.

This clone was recorded once. The rearrangement uses TRBV20-1 and TRBJ2-7; D uncertain. Trimming left V 6 bases short and J 1 base short, with 4 bases between. CDR1 DFQATT and CDR2 SNEGSKA come from the germline V gene (reference sequence). CDR3 length: 10 residues. In nucleotides, the CDR3 is TGCAGTGCCACATCCTACGAGCAGTACTTC. Translated: CSATSYEQYF.

This chain links TRBV4-3 with TRBJ1-3, with D uncertain. The CDR3 is 13 residues long. CDR1 is LGHNA and CDR2 is YSLEER in the germline V gene. The V and J ends lost 0 bases and 4 bases respectively, with 4 bases between them. The CDR3 region has the DNA TGCGCCAGCAGCCAAGAATCCGGAAACACCATATATTTT. Translating it yields CASSQESGNTIYF.

This sequence joins TRBV5-1 and TRBJ2-7; tentative D call: TRBD2 (6 bases). The CDR3 is 16 residues long. The V gene lost 4 bases and the J gene lost 4 bases, with 21 bases spanning the gap. The germline V gene encodes CDR1 SGHRS and CDR2 YFSETQ. In DNA, the CDR3 is TGCGCCAGCAGCCCTAACCGTCCGGGAGCTCTATACGAGCAGTACTTC. It is translated as CASSPNRPGALYEQYF.

As for this clone: Other nucleotide sequences from this sample produce the same CDR3. For the CDR3, the DNA is TGCGCCAGCAGTGAGGTGCAAGAGACCCAGTACTTC. It encodes CASSEVQETQYF. The J gene is TRBJ2-5, the V gene TRBV10-2; no clear D. V lost 2 bases and J lost 2, with 3 bases in between. The CDR3 has 12 amino acids. The germline V gene encodes CDR1 WSHSY and CDR2 SAAADI.

This chain connects TRBV2 to TRBJ2-5, with 10 bases fitting TRBD2. Germline V gives CDR1 SNHLY, CDR2 FYNNEI. This CDR3 is 17 amino acids long. J was trimmed by 1 base and V by 1 base; bases with no gene match: 6. The CDR3 DNA sequence: TGTGCCAGCAGTGAAGGGTTGGTAGCGGGGGGCCAAGAGACCCAGTACTTC. Its protein product is CASSEGLVAGGQETQYF. Looking up the rest from reference TRBV2 and TRBJ2-5 gives the full variable domain: EPEVTQTPSHQVTQMGQEVILRCVPISNHLYFYWYRQILGQKVEFLVSFYNNEISEKSEIFDDQFSVERPDGSNFTLKIRSTKLEDSAMYFCASSEGLVAGGQETQYFGPGTRLLVL.

This rearrangement joins TRBV28 to TRBJ2-3; D gene unclear. This CDR3 contains 13 residues. The germline gives CDR1 MDHEN, CDR2 SYDVKM. V lost 8 bases and J 0 bases, leaving 9 bases between the germline ends. This CDR3 is CASLKTSTDTQYF. DNA of the CDR3: TGTGCCAGCCTGAAGACTAGCACAGATACGCAGTATTTT.

V gene TRBV27 combines with J gene TRBJ2-1, with 11 nucleotides matching TRBD2. Per germline, CDR1 MNHEY and CDR2 SMNVEV (reference sequence). The CDR3 extends over 16 amino acids. With V trimmed by 3 bases and J by 1 base, 2 bases remained unmatched. The CDR3 DNA is TGTGCCAGCAGTTTTTTAGCGGGAGGGTCCTACAATGAGCAGTTCTTC. Its protein is CASSFLAGGSYNEQFF.

J is TRBJ2-1 and V is TRBV27, with TRBD2 as a possible D gene (5 bases). V shed 4 bases and J shed 5 bases, with 18 bases lying between them. Germline CDR1 MNHEY, CDR2 SMNVEV (reference sequence). The CDR3 contains 16 residues. CDR3 bases: TGTGCCAGCAGTTCCCCGGCGAGGTTGCGGGACAATGAGCAGTTCTTC. Translated, it gives CASSSPARLRDNEQFF.

Ten or more counts support this clone. V is TRBV4-1 and J is TRBJ2-3; 8 positions match TRBD1. Germline V lookup: CDR1 MGHRA, CDR2 YSYEKL. This CDR3 is 16 amino acids long. With 4 bases clipped from V and 4 bases from J, the junction kept 10 bases outside the gene matches. The CDR3 protein is CASSLTRTRGPDTQYF. The CDR3 bases are TGCGCCAGCAGCCTAACCCGGACCAGGGGGCCAGATACGCAGTATTTT.

The V and J genes are TRBV7-8 and TRBJ2-7; D uncertain. Deletions cut 5 bases from V and 5 bases from J, with 13 bases between. The CDR3 is made up of 13 amino acids. Germline V CDR1 and CDR2: SGHVS, FQNEAQ. Here the CDR3 DNA reads TGTGCCAGCAGCACATACTCTGGGAACGAGCAGTACTTC. It encodes CASSTYSGNEQYF.

The rearrangement links TRBV7-9 to TRBJ2-1; D is unresolved. The germline V gene encodes CDR1 SEHNR and CDR2 FQNEAQ (reference sequence). V lost 1 base, J lost 4 bases, and 5 bases lay in between. The CDR3 contains 13 residues. CDR3 DNA sequence: TGTGCCAGCAGCTTAGTCGTATACAATGAGCAGTTCTTC. This translates into CASSLVVYNEQFF.

The V gene is TRBV5-1, the J gene TRBJ2-2, with D possibly being TRBD2 (6 bases). The CDR3 covers 15 residues. The germline gives CDR1 SGHRS, CDR2 YFSETQ. V lost 3 bases, J lost 6 bases, and 15 bases lay in between. CDR3 in DNA: TGCGCCAGCAGCTCGCGGGACTCCGCCCCCGGGGAGCTGTTTTTT. Translation: CASSSRDSAPGELFF.